This is a list of T cell receptor beta chains from one sample in a study of T cells in Graves' hyperthyroidism and ophthalmopathy. TCRdb ran MiXCR on the multiplex PCR reads and lists one entry per CDR3 protein. The data show about 300,000 distinct CDR3 sequences, less than 30% seen once. The sequenced material came from blood. The receptors derive from a man aged 35 to 55 with Graves' hyperthyroidism that later progressed to Graves' ophthalmopathy. Each CDR3 is given with its conserved first and last residue. The D gene is left open where the match is weak. Some rows mark clone size as missing; the rest say once, few, many or name a class of expanded clone.

d_gene: NA
abundance: many
v_gene: TRBV10-3
j_gene: TRBJ1-1
CDR3aa: CAISELLNTEAFF
CDR3nt: TGTGCCATCAGTGAGCTTCTGAACACTGAAGCTTTCTTT

d_gene: TRBD1
abundance: many
v_gene: TRBV6-5
j_gene: TRBJ1-1
CDR3aa: CASSYRTGNTEAFF
CDR3nt: TGTGCCAGCAGTTACAGGACAGGGAACACTGAAGCTTTCTTT

d_gene: TRBD1
abundance: many
v_gene: TRBV28
j_gene: TRBJ2-5
CDR3aa: CASSRPPGQVTPETQYF
CDR3nt: TGTGCCAGCAGTCGACCCCCGGGACAGGTAACCCCCGAGACCCAGTACTTC

d_gene: NA
abundance: many
v_gene: TRBV15
j_gene: TRBJ2-1
CDR3aa: CATSSRREAHNEQFF
CDR3nt: TGTGCCACCAGCAGTCGAAGGGAAGCCCACAATGAGCAGTTCTTC

d_gene: NA
abundance: many
v_gene: TRBV29-1
j_gene: TRBJ2-5
CDR3aa: CSVAHAQETQYF
CDR3nt: TGCAGCGTCGCACACGCCCAAGAGACCCAGTACTTC

d_gene: TRBD1
abundance: NA
v_gene: TRBV18
j_gene: TRBJ1-1
CDR3aa: CASSPQRQGVYTEAFF
CDR3nt: TGTGCCAGCTCACCACAAAGACAGGGAGTATACACTGAAGCTTTCTTT

d_gene: TRBD1
abundance: many
v_gene: TRBV9
j_gene: TRBJ1-1
CDR3aa: CASSPQTGPMNEAFF
CDR3nt: TGTGCCAGCAGCCCCCAGACAGGGCCCATGAATGAAGCTTTCTTT

d_gene: NA
abundance: many
v_gene: TRBV5-6
j_gene: TRBJ2-5
CDR3aa: CASTERAGSQETQYF
CDR3nt: TGTGCCAGCACCGAGAGGGCTGGCAGTCAAGAGACCCAGTACTTC

d_gene: NA
abundance: many
v_gene: TRBV14
j_gene: TRBJ2-2
CDR3aa: CASSRSQGARELFF
CDR3nt: TGTGCCAGCAGCCGCTCACAGGGAGCCCGGGAGCTGTTTTTT

d_gene: NA
abundance: NA
v_gene: TRBV18
j_gene: TRBJ2-2
CDR3aa: CASSPSSMFANTGELFF
CDR3nt: TGTGCCAGCTCACCCAGCTCGATGTTCGCGAACACCGGGGAGCTGTTTTTT

d_gene: NA
abundance: few
v_gene: TRBV20-1
j_gene: TRBJ2-4
CDR3aa: CSTTQGWLAKNIQYF
CDR3nt: TGCAGTACGACCCAAGGCTGGTTAGCCAAAAACATTCAGTACTTC

d_gene: TRBD2
abundance: many
v_gene: TRBV20-1
j_gene: TRBJ2-2
CDR3aa: CSARDRLAGVRNTGELFF
CDR3nt: TGCAGTGCTAGAGATCGACTAGCGGGAGTACGTAACACCGGGGAGCTGTTTTTT

d_gene: NA
abundance: NA
v_gene: TRBV6-5
j_gene: TRBJ2-7
CDR3aa: CASSYDNSYEQYF
CDR3nt: TGTGCCAGCAGTTACGACAACTCCTACGAGCAGTACTTC

d_gene: TRBD1
abundance: many
v_gene: TRBV20-1
j_gene: TRBJ2-7
CDR3aa: CSIRGQSSYEQYF
CDR3nt: TGCAGTATAAGGGGACAGAGCTCCTACGAGCAGTACTTC

d_gene: NA
abundance: few
v_gene: TRBV6-5
j_gene: TRBJ1-5
CDR3aa: CASSYGQGHQPQHF
CDR3nt: TGTGCCAGCAGTTACGGGCAGGGACATCAGCCCCAGCATTTT

d_gene: NA
abundance: NA
v_gene: TRBV6-2/TRBV6-3
j_gene: TRBJ1-5
CDR3aa: CASSYGQYNQPQHF
CDR3nt: TGTGCCAGCAGTTACGGGCAGTACAATCAGCCCCAGCATTTT

d_gene: NA
abundance: once
v_gene: TRBV12-3/TRBV12-4
j_gene: TRBJ1-1
CDR3aa: CASSRDGRGNTEAFF
CDR3nt: TGTGCCAGCAGCCGGGACGGACGGGGGAACACTGAAGCTTTCTTT

d_gene: NA
abundance: few
v_gene: TRBV27
j_gene: TRBJ2-7
CDR3aa: CASAPRDRSYEQYF
CDR3nt: TGTGCCAGTGCCCCTCGGGACCGCTCCTACGAGCAGTACTTC

d_gene: NA
abundance: many
v_gene: TRBV30
j_gene: TRBJ1-5
CDR3aa: CAWSAAADQPQHF
CDR3nt: TGTGCCTGGAGTGCTGCAGCCGATCAGCCCCAGCATTTT

d_gene: NA
abundance: many
v_gene: TRBV29-1
j_gene: TRBJ2-7
CDR3aa: CSASGGRSYEQYF
CDR3nt: TGCAGCGCATCAGGAGGGCGCTCCTACGAGCAGTACTTC

d_gene: NA
abundance: NA
v_gene: TRBV2
j_gene: TRBJ2-5
CDR3aa: CASSVVQGLQETQYF
CDR3nt: TGTGCCAGCAGTGTGGTTCAGGGGTTGCAAGAGACCCAGTACTTC

d_gene: NA
abundance: once
v_gene: TRBV6-1
j_gene: TRBJ1-2
CDR3aa: CASSPDDPGRGGYTF
CDR3nt: TGTGCCAGCAGTCCCGACGACCCGGGGCGAGGTGGCTACACCTTC

d_gene: NA
abundance: once
v_gene: TRBV6-2/TRBV6-3
j_gene: TRBJ1-1
CDR3aa: CASRIPRGAGENTEAFF
CDR3nt: TGTGCCAGCAGAATCCCACGGGGGGCTGGCGAGAACACTGAAGCTTTCTTT

d_gene: NA
abundance: many
v_gene: TRBV2
j_gene: TRBJ1-2
CDR3aa: CASSPWTDYGYTF
CDR3nt: TGTGCCAGCAGCCCCTGGACAGATTATGGCTACACCTTC

d_gene: NA
abundance: many
v_gene: TRBV29-1
j_gene: TRBJ1-2
CDR3aa: CSVEKTERGYGYTF
CDR3nt: TGCAGCGTTGAAAAGACGGAGAGGGGCTATGGCTACACCTTC

d_gene: TRBD2
abundance: NA
v_gene: TRBV6-2/TRBV6-3
j_gene: TRBJ2-7
CDR3aa: CASRLSGSSFYEQYF
CDR3nt: TGTGCCAGCAGATTAAGCGGGAGCTCTTTCTACGAGCAGTACTTC

d_gene: NA
abundance: many
v_gene: TRBV7-9
j_gene: TRBJ1-2
CDR3aa: CASSLFSKANYGYTF
CDR3nt: TGTGCCAGCAGCTTATTCAGCAAAGCTAACTATGGCTACACCTTC

d_gene: NA
abundance: many
v_gene: TRBV12-3/TRBV12-4
j_gene: TRBJ2-2
CDR3aa: CASSRSVAGELFF
CDR3nt: TGTGCCAGCAGTCGGAGTGTTGCCGGGGAGCTGTTTTTT

d_gene: NA
abundance: many
v_gene: TRBV19
j_gene: TRBJ1-2
CDR3aa: CASSTGQLIYGYTF
CDR3nt: TGTGCCAGTAGCACCGGGCAGTTAATCTATGGCTACACCTTC

d_gene: TRBD2
abundance: NA
v_gene: TRBV11-2
j_gene: TRBJ2-7
CDR3aa: CASSPALGTSGPYEQYF
CDR3nt: TGTGCCAGCAGTCCCGCCCTGGGGACTAGCGGACCATACGAGCAGTACTTC

d_gene: NA
abundance: many
v_gene: TRBV29-1
j_gene: TRBJ1-3
CDR3aa: CSVVPRLGNTIYF
CDR3nt: TGCAGCGTTGTTCCCAGGTTGGGAAACACCATATATTTT

d_gene: TRBD1
abundance: many
v_gene: TRBV24-1
j_gene: TRBJ2-7
CDR3aa: CATSAPGQGAYEQYF
CDR3nt: TGTGCCACCAGTGCCCCGGGACAGGGGGCCTACGAGCAGTACTTC

d_gene: NA
abundance: NA
v_gene: TRBV5-1
j_gene: TRBJ1-5
CDR3aa: CASSPTGLGQPQHF
CDR3nt: TGCGCCAGCAGCCCGACAGGTCTAGGGCAGCCCCAGCATTTT

d_gene: NA
abundance: many
v_gene: TRBV3-1
j_gene: TRBJ2-5
CDR3aa: CASSQEGSGTQETQYF
CDR3nt: TGTGCCAGCAGCCAAGAGGGGAGCGGAACCCAAGAGACCCAGTACTTC

d_gene: TRBD1
abundance: many
v_gene: TRBV15
j_gene: TRBJ1-5
CDR3aa: CATSRGTGGFQPQHF
CDR3nt: TGTGCCACCAGCAGAGGGACAGGGGGCTTTCAGCCCCAGCATTTT

d_gene: TRBD1
abundance: NA
v_gene: TRBV11-2
j_gene: TRBJ1-2
CDR3aa: CASIPTGTDYAHYGYTF
CDR3nt: TGTGCCAGCATCCCCACCGGGACAGACTACGCCCACTATGGCTACACCTTC

d_gene: NA
abundance: many
v_gene: TRBV6-1
j_gene: TRBJ2-7
CDR3aa: CASTPRLIDLKQYF
CDR3nt: TGTGCCAGCACCCCCCGTCTGATCGACCTCAAGCAGTACTTC

d_gene: TRBD1
abundance: many
v_gene: TRBV19
j_gene: TRBJ1-5
CDR3aa: CASASTGLGWGPQHF
CDR3nt: TGTGCCAGCGCATCGACAGGGTTGGGGTGGGGGCCCCAGCATTTT

d_gene: NA
abundance: NA
v_gene: TRBV6-2/TRBV6-3
j_gene: TRBJ1-5
CDR3aa: CASGEIGNQPQHF
CDR3nt: TGTGCCAGCGGAGAGATAGGCAATCAGCCCCAGCATTTT

d_gene: NA
abundance: few
v_gene: TRBV6-2/TRBV6-3
j_gene: TRBJ2-5
CDR3aa: CASSPSPGRRRQGTQYF
CDR3nt: TGTGCCAGCAGTCCCTCCCCTGGGCGGAGGCGGCAGGGGACCCAGTACTTC

d_gene: NA
abundance: NA
v_gene: TRBV5-5
j_gene: TRBJ2-7
CDR3aa: CASSQDFNGNEQYF
CDR3nt: TGTGCCAGCAGCCAAGATTTCAACGGGAACGAGCAGTACTTC

d_gene: NA
abundance: many
v_gene: TRBV2
j_gene: TRBJ1-1
CDR3aa: CASSEALQDYAEAFF
CDR3nt: TGTGCCAGCAGTGAAGCGCTTCAGGACTACGCTGAAGCTTTCTTT

d_gene: NA
abundance: many
v_gene: TRBV30
j_gene: TRBJ1-1
CDR3aa: CAWSRGGSTEAFF
CDR3nt: TGTGCCTGGAGTCGGGGGGGATCGACTGAAGCTTTCTTT

d_gene: NA
abundance: few
v_gene: TRBV20-1
j_gene: TRBJ1-1
CDR3aa: CSARDPRGGGLGTEAFF
CDR3nt: TGCAGTGCTAGAGATCCCCGGGGGGGGGGACTGGGAACTGAAGCTTTCTTT

d_gene: TRBD2
abundance: many
v_gene: TRBV28
j_gene: TRBJ2-7
CDR3aa: CASSFKGNSGTSGRDFGYEQYF
CDR3nt: TGTGCCAGCAGTTTTAAGGGGAACTCCGGGACTAGCGGGAGGGACTTCGGTTACGAGCAGTACTTC

d_gene: NA
abundance: many
v_gene: TRBV24-1
j_gene: TRBJ2-4
CDR3aa: CATEPKAGSGGVAKNIQYF
CDR3nt: TGTGCCACGGAGCCGAAGGCTGGGTCTGGTGGGGTAGCCAAAAACATTCAGTACTTC

d_gene: TRBD2
abundance: many
v_gene: TRBV7-2
j_gene: TRBJ2-2
CDR3aa: CASSLTSGRGELFF
CDR3nt: TGTGCCAGCAGCTTAACTAGCGGGAGGGGGGAGCTGTTTTTT

d_gene: NA
abundance: NA
v_gene: TRBV6-4
j_gene: TRBJ1-2
CDR3aa: CASSELSDYGYTF
CDR3nt: TGTGCCAGCAGTGAACTGTCGGACTATGGCTACACCTTC

d_gene: TRBD1
abundance: many
v_gene: TRBV24-1
j_gene: TRBJ2-3
CDR3aa: CATSDAGTGGADTQYF
CDR3nt: TGTGCCACCAGTGACGCCGGGACAGGGGGCGCAGATACGCAGTATTTT

d_gene: NA
abundance: many
v_gene: TRBV27
j_gene: TRBJ1-5
CDR3aa: CASSLLGVGSNQPQHF
CDR3nt: TGTGCCAGCAGTTTATTGGGGGTAGGAAGCAATCAGCCCCAGCATTTT

d_gene: TRBD2
abundance: many
v_gene: TRBV20-1
j_gene: TRBJ2-5
CDR3aa: CSARTGTSGTETQYF
CDR3nt: TGCAGTGCTAGAACCGGGACTAGTGGTACAGAGACCCAGTACTTC

d_gene: NA
abundance: NA
v_gene: TRBV6-5
j_gene: TRBJ1-1
CDR3aa: CASSYSGTAEAFF
CDR3nt: TGTGCCAGCAGTTACTCAGGTACCGCTGAAGCTTTCTTT

d_gene: TRBD1
abundance: NA
v_gene: TRBV12-5
j_gene: TRBJ1-2
CDR3aa: CASGLVQGQAYGYTF
CDR3nt: TGTGCTAGTGGTTTGGTACAGGGGCAGGCCTATGGCTACACCTTC

d_gene: TRBD1
abundance: many
v_gene: TRBV6-5
j_gene: TRBJ2-7
CDR3aa: CASTRQGYEQYF
CDR3nt: TGTGCCAGCACAAGACAGGGTTACGAGCAGTACTTC

d_gene: TRBD1
abundance: NA
v_gene: TRBV30
j_gene: TRBJ1-2
CDR3aa: CAWSEDRSGYTF
CDR3nt: TGTGCCTGGAGCGAGGACAGGTCTGGCTACACCTTC

d_gene: NA
abundance: many
v_gene: TRBV27
j_gene: TRBJ2-7
CDR3aa: CASSLGGGQYEQYF
CDR3nt: TGTGCCAGCAGTTTAGGGGGGGGCCAATACGAGCAGTACTTC

d_gene: TRBD1
abundance: NA
v_gene: TRBV6-1
j_gene: TRBJ1-5
CDR3aa: CASTIAGGASNQPQHF
CDR3nt: TGTGCCAGCACCATTGCAGGGGGCGCAAGCAATCAGCCCCAGCATTTT

d_gene: TRBD1
abundance: NA
v_gene: TRBV12-3/TRBV12-4
j_gene: TRBJ1-1
CDR3aa: CASSQQGITEAFF
CDR3nt: TGTGCCAGCAGCCAACAGGGGATTACTGAAGCTTTCTTT

d_gene: NA
abundance: NA
v_gene: TRBV6-1
j_gene: TRBJ1-2
CDR3aa: CASRGRAETTNYGYTF
CDR3nt: TGTGCCAGCAGAGGGAGGGCAGAGACTACTAACTATGGCTACACCTTC

d_gene: NA
abundance: NA
v_gene: TRBV12-3/TRBV12-4
j_gene: TRBJ1-6
CDR3aa: CASRKGHYNSPLHF
CDR3nt: TGTGCCAGCAGGAAGGGACATTATAATTCACCCCTCCACTTT